A single sample is the source of the 20 T cell receptor beta chains below, sequenced in a study of cytomegalovirus exposure and HLA in healthy donors. With 60 Vbeta and 13 Jbeta primers, the PCR was carried out. The data were produced by immunoSEQ multiplex PCR, yet TCRdb's version contains in-frame clones alone and is incomplete. There are roughly 150,000 clones in the sample; 85% occur only once, and 1% lies in the top ten. Specimen: PBMCs. Receptor source: a boy between 2 and 10 years old in good health and CMV-seronegative.

In DNA, the CDR3 is TGTGCCAGCACGGCTCGCACAGGGCTTAGCGAACCCTACGAGCAGTACGTC. It specifies CASTARTGLSEPYEQYV. This chain uses TRBV11-2 with TRBJ2-7; D is possibly TRBD1 (6 bases). V was trimmed by 7 bases and J by 2 bases, leaving 24 bases between them. There are 17 residues in the CDR3. Germline CDR1 SGHAT, CDR2 FQNNGV.

This clone is a singleton in its sample. The genes are TRBV11-2 and TRBJ2-2, with 10 bases matching TRBD2. This CDR3 region has 15 residues. V was pared by 5 bases and J by 5 bases, with 5 bases of the junction left unmatched. The germline CDR1 and CDR2 sequences are SGHAT and FQNNGV. CDR3 coding DNA: TGTGCCAGCAGCCTCGGGACTAGCGATACCGGGGAGCTGTTTTTT. Translated: CASSLGTSDTGELFF.

The chain combines TRBV30 with TRBJ1-1; D is ambiguous. CDR1 is GTSNPN and CDR2 is SVGIG in the germline V gene (reference sequence). Trimming stripped 0 bases from V and 11 bases from J, with 13 bases between. This CDR3 has 12 residues. DNA of the CDR3: TGTGCCTGGAGTGTATCCCTACCGGGGGCTTTCTTT. Translating it yields CAWSVSLPGAFF.

The V and J genes are TRBV7-9 and TRBJ2-5; tentatively, D is TRBD1 (6 bases). V was clipped by 1 base and J by 5 bases, with 11 bases between them. This CDR3 is built from 14 residues. CDR1 and CDR2 (germline): SEHNR, FQNEAQ (reference sequence). The CDR3 is CASSLGTGSETQYF. CDR3 in DNA: TGTGCCAGCAGCTTAGGAACAGGGTCCGAGACCCAGTACTTC.

V usage is TRBV28 and J usage is TRBJ1-5; tentatively, D is TRBD1 (6 bases). Trimming cost V 3 bases and J 5 bases, with 17 bases left between them. The length of the CDR3 is 16 residues. CDR1 is MDHEN and CDR2 is SYDVKM in the germline V gene. The CDR3 DNA reads as TGTGCCAGCAGTTTCCCGCCGGGACACGGCGATCAGCCCCAGCATTTT. It specifies CASSFPPGHGDQPQHF.

This chain uses TRBV10-2 with TRBJ2-3; 7 bases line up with TRBD1. The junction had 5 bases not matched to a gene; V was cut back by 6 bases and J by 2 bases. The CDR3 sequence is 14 residues long. CDR1 and CDR2 from the germline V gene are WSHSY and SAAADI. The CDR3, as DNA: TGCGCCAGCAGGTCTACAGGGGACACAGATACGCAGTATTTT. Translated: CASRSTGDTDTQYF.

This rearrangement joins TRBV11-3 to TRBJ1-1; D is possibly TRBD1 (6 bases). The CDR3 has 13 amino acids. CDR1 and CDR2 (germline): SGHNT, YENEEA. The V and J ends lost 5 bases and 3 bases respectively, with 10 bases between them. CDR3 in amino acids: CASSLYRDTEAFF. Here the CDR3 DNA reads TGTGCCAGCAGCCTATACAGGGACACTGAAGCTTTCTTT.

The chain uses TRBV5-1 and TRBJ1-2; D gene uncertain. Trimming took off 2 bases at V and 8 bases at J, with 10 bases between the two ends. Germline CDR1 is SGHRS and CDR2 is YFSETQ. The CDR3 covers 12 residues. The CDR3 loop reads CASSFGKRGYTF. CDR3 DNA: TGCGCCAGCAGCTTTGGGAAGCGGGGCTACACCTTC. Looking up the rest from reference TRBV5-1 and TRBJ1-2 gives the full variable domain: KAGVTQTPRYLIKTRGQQVTLSCSPISGHRSVSWYQQTPGQGLQFLFEYFSETQRNKGNFPGRFSGRQFSNSRSEMNVSTLELGDSALYLCASSFGKRGYTFGSGTRLTVV.

This clone was picked up a small number of times. The chain has TRBV6-1 and TRBJ2-5, with TRBD2 as a possible D gene (5 bases). The assigned J gene may be wrong: the sequence end matches TRBJ2-7 better. The germline CDR1 and CDR2 sequences are MNHNS and SASEGT. The CDR3 is 13 amino acids. CDR3 sequence reads: CASSPAEGYEQYF. CDR3 in DNA: TGTGCCAGCAGTCCGGCCGAGGGTTACGAGCAGTACTTC.

This clone has a single count. The chain uses TRBV20-1 and TRBJ1-1; D perhaps matches TRBD1 (5 bases). The CDR3 loop spans 11 amino acids. Germline loops: CDR1 DFQATT, CDR2 SNEGSKA (reference sequence). Deletions cut 3 bases from V and 8 bases from J, with 10 bases between. CDR3 DNA: TGCAGTGCTAGTCGGGGGGTAGAAGCTTTCTTT. Encoded protein: CSASRGVEAFF.

The chain has TRBV6-4 and TRBJ2-1; D is uncertain. V was trimmed by 0 bases and J by 0 bases, leaving 9 bases between them. The CDR3 loop spans 16 amino acids. Germline V gene lookup returns CDR1 MRHNA and CDR2 SNTAGT. This CDR3 is CASSDSYRHSYNEQFF. CDR3 bases: TGTGCCAGCAGTGACTCGTACAGACACTCCTACAATGAGCAGTTCTTC.

The chain is built from TRBV6-1 and TRBJ2-5, with D tentatively TRBD2 (6 bases). CDR1 is MNHNS, CDR2 SASEGT, per germline. The CDR3 is 14 residues long. Trimming shortened V by 2 bases and J by 3 bases, and 10 bases separated the two germline ends. The CDR3 bases are TGTGCCAGCAGTGAATCTACGGGAGAAGAGACCCAGTACTTC. Translated: CASSESTGEETQYF.

The chain couples TRBV28 to TRBJ2-3, with 9 bases aligning to TRBD1. There are 15 residues in the CDR3. Germline trimming cut 6 bases from V and 2 bases from J; bases unmatched to any gene: 6. CDR1 MDHEN and CDR2 SYDVKM come from the germline V gene. The CDR3 nucleotides read TGTGCCAGCAGGGGACAGGGAGTTTACACAGATACGCAGTATTTT. Translation gives CASRGQGVYTDTQYF.

The CDR3 DNA reads TGCGCCAGCAGCTTGGTCATGGGGGCAGGGGGTAACAATGAGCAGTTCTTC. Translation gives CASSLVMGAGGNNEQFF. This sequence joins TRBV5-1 and TRBJ2-1, with 7 bases matching TRBD1. Trimming removed 0 bases from V and 5 bases from J; junction bases left unmatched: 11. CDR3 length: 17 residues. Looked up from germline, CDR1 is SGHRS and CDR2 is YFSETQ. The full variable domain, its missing parts supplied by reference TRBV5-1 and TRBJ2-1, is KAGVTQTPRYLIKTRGQQVTLSCSPISGHRSVSWYQQTPGQGLQFLFEYFSETQRNKGNFPGRFSGRQFSNSRSEMNVSTLELGDSALYLCASSLVMGAGGNNEQFFGPGTRLTVL.

The V call is TRBV19, the J call TRBJ2-1; D perhaps matches TRBD2 (7 bases). Trimming left V 8 bases short and J 4 bases short, with 9 bases between. CDR3 length equals 12 residues. Germline lookup yields CDR1 LNHDA and CDR2 SQIVND (reference sequence). In DNA form, the CDR3 reads TGTGCCAGTGAGGGGGGGTACAATGAGCAGTTCTTC. It specifies CASEGGYNEQFF.

This clone was seen a single time. The CDR3 nucleotides are TGTGCCATCAGTGAGGAGGGAGCGACAGATACGCAGTATTTT. It is translated as CAISEEGATDTQYF. The rearrangement links TRBV10-3 to TRBJ2-3; D possibly corresponds to TRBD2 (5 bases). V lost 2 bases and J 3 bases, leaving 9 bases between the germline ends. The CDR3 runs 14 residues. Per germline, CDR1 ENHRY and CDR2 SYGVKD.

This chain joins TRBV6-5 and TRBJ2-5; D is possibly TRBD1 (6 bases). Germline V gene lookup returns CDR1 MNHEY and CDR2 SVGAGI. Between the trimmed V and J ends, which lost 8 bases and 5 bases, there was a span of 18 bases. CDR3 length: 14 residues. For the CDR3, the DNA is TGTGCCAGCCAGGACAGAACCTTCCCGGAGACCCAGTACTTC. Amino acid sequence: CASQDRTFPETQYF.

V is TRBV5-6 and J is TRBJ2-3; 7 nucleotides agree with TRBD1. The CDR3 is 13 amino acids. Germline loops: CDR1 SGHDT, CDR2 YYEEEE. Unmatched junction bases numbered 5, after V lost 4 bases and J lost 6 bases. CDR3 loop: CASSPGTDDTQYF. In DNA, the CDR3 is TGTGCCAGCAGCCCCGGGACAGACGATACGCAGTATTTT. The full variable domain, its missing parts supplied by reference TRBV5-6 and TRBJ2-3, is DAGVTQSPTHLIKTRGQQVTLRCSPKSGHDTVSWYQQALGQGPQFIFQYYEEEERQRGNFPDRFSGHQFPNYSSELNVNALLLGDSALYLCASSPGTDDTQYFGPGTRLTVL.

This clone was picked up a small number of times. The V and J genes are TRBV5-1 and TRBJ2-5; D unresolved. Looked up from germline, CDR1 is SGHRS and CDR2 is YFSETQ. Trimming removed 0 bases from V and 5 bases from J, with 11 bases in between. This CDR3 has 14 residues. Here the CDR3 reads CASSLVFLEETQYF. The CDR3 nucleotides are TGCGCCAGCAGCTTGGTTTTTCTCGAGGAGACCCAGTACTTC.

CDR3 in DNA: TGTGCCAGCAGTTATAGGGGACAGGGGTCTGGAAACACCATATATTTT. Translation gives CASSYRGQGSGNTIYF. V and J are TRBV6-6 and TRBJ1-3, with 10 bases identical to TRBD1. V trimming: 3 bases; J trimming: 1 base; junction bases outside the gene matches: 3. Looked up from germline, CDR1 is MNHNY and CDR2 is SVGAGI (reference sequence). The CDR3 has 16 residues.